Sequencing of this TCR beta chain was carried out in a study of blood T cells in healthy people across ages. Study observations and caveats: The donors' CMV status was not determined, possibly confounding changes in expanded clonotypes.

The table lists this clonotype with a few counts. The antigen is not known. The CDR3 length is 15 residues. At least 5.5 micrograms of total RNA were extracted per sample. Next came a second PCR, run for roughly 6 to 11 cycles, which used a sample-barcoded 5' primer along with a J-beta primer mix. TCRdb recomputed calls from the 5' RACE reads with MiXCR, one row per CDR3 protein. The top ten hold roughly 3.7% of the sample, which has 550,000 to 750,000 distinct CDR3 sequences, more than 20% seen once. The rearrangement links TRBV12-3 or TRBV12-4 to TRBJ2-5; a possible D gene is TRBD1 (6 bases). The DNA end is a closer match to TRBJ2-7, so the J assignment may be wrong. The sample taken for sequencing was blood. The receptor's source is a man in his 70s in good health. CDR3 bases: TGTGCCAGCAGTTTAAAGATAGGGGGTATATACGAGCAGTACTTC. This sequence encodes CASSLKIGGIYEQYF.